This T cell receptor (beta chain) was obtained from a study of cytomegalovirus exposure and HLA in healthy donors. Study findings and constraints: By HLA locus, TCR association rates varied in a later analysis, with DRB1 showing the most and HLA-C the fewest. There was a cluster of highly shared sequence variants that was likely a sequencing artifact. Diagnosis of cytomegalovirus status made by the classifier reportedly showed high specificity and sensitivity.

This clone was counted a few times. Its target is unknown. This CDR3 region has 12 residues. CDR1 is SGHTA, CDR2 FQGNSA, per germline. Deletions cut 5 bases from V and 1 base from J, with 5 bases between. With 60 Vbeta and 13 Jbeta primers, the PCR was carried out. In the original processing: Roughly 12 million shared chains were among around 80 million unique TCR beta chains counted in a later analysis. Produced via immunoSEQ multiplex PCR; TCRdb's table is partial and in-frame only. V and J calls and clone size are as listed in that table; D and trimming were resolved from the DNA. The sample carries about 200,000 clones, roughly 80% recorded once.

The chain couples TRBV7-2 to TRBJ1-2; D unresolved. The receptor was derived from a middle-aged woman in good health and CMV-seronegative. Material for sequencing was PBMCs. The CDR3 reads CASSPVNYGYTF. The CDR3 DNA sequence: TGTGCCAGCAGCCCAGTTAACTATGGCTACACCTTC.